This passage covers 30 T cell receptor beta chains from one sample sequenced in a study of T cells in Graves' hyperthyroidism and ophthalmopathy. Amplification of TCR beta CDR3 regions used RNA as the template. Using the HTBI primer set, a first-round RT-PCR was run on the TCR CDR3. Using its own MiXCR run on the multiplex PCR reads, TCRdb lists one record per CDR3 protein. Among some 500,000 distinct CDR3 sequences listed, around 15% were seen once. Sequencing used blood. The receptors shown here come from a woman under 30 with Graves' hyperthyroidism.

The table lists this clonotype with many counts. The gene calls are TRBV7-8 and TRBJ1-1; D is ambiguous. Germline lookup yields CDR1 SGHVS and CDR2 FQNEAQ. Trimming cost V 5 bases and J 8 bases, with 15 bases left between them. The CDR3 length is 13 residues. The chain's CDR3 is CASSPGRVAEAFF. The CDR3 DNA sequence: TGTGCCAGCAGCCCCGGACGGGTGGCGGAAGCTTTCTTT.

This clonotype was observed many times. This chain links TRBV6-1 with TRBJ2-1; 10 bases are shared with TRBD2. With 9 bases clipped from V and 1 base from J, the junction kept 6 bases outside the gene matches. Germline V gene lookup returns CDR1 MNHNS and CDR2 SASEGT. This CDR3 has 15 residues. The CDR3 protein is CARKRSGRSYNEQFF. The CDR3 nucleotides are TGTGCCAGAAAACGTAGCGGGAGGTCCTACAATGAGCAGTTCTTC.

This clonotype was recorded many times. The chain recombines TRBV20-1 with TRBJ2-3, with D perhaps being TRBD1 or TRBD2 (5 bases each). Germline CDR1 is DFQATT and CDR2 is SNEGSKA (reference sequence). Trimming pared 4 bases from V and 4 bases from J, leaving 12 bases between. The CDR3 has 13 amino acids. CDR3 in DNA: TGCAGTGCTACCGACAGCGGAGCAGATACGCAGTATTTT. Amino acids: CSATDSGADTQYF.

The gene calls are TRBV6-5 and TRBJ2-3; D remains ambiguous. Germline CDR1 MNHEY, CDR2 SVGAGI. The V gene lost 4 bases and the J gene lost 4 bases, with 12 bases spanning the gap. There are 14 residues in the CDR3. CDR3: CASSSRPPADTQYF. The CDR3 nucleotides are TGTGCCAGCAGTTCAAGACCTCCGGCAGATACGCAGTATTTT.

This clonotype showed up many times. The chain joins TRBV30 to TRBJ1-1; D gene uncertain. V lost 4 bases to trimming and J lost 10 bases, with 13 bases between them. The CDR3 runs 11 residues. Germline V gives CDR1 GTSNPN, CDR2 SVGIG (reference sequence). CDR3 nucleotides: TGTGCCTGGACTCGTGGAGTTGTAGCTTTCTTT. This codes for CAWTRGVVAFF.

This clonotype was counted at least ten times. The CDR3: CASSLVSGNTEAFF. The DNA of the CDR3 is TGTGCCAGCAGCTTAGTTTCGGGGAACACTGAAGCTTTCTTT. The gene calls are TRBV11-3 and TRBJ1-1; D remains ambiguous. The CDR3 is 14 residues long. Germline loops: CDR1 SGHNT, CDR2 YENEEA. The ends were cut back, 1 base at V and 1 base at J, with 7 bases in the middle.

This clonotype was found many times. The rearrangement joins TRBV20-1 to TRBJ2-1; D is ambiguous. This CDR3 contains 10 residues. With 3 bases removed from V and 6 bases from J, the gap between germline ends came to 3 bases. The germline gives CDR1 DFQATT, CDR2 SNEGSKA (reference sequence). The CDR3 nucleotides read TGCAGTGCTAGTACCAATGAGCAGTTCTTC. It yields the protein CSASTNEQFF.

There are many counts of this clonotype. The chain uses TRBV5-8 and TRBJ2-3; TRBD1 might be the D (5 bases). From germline, CDR1 is SGHTS and CDR2 YDEGEE. The length of the CDR3 is 16 residues. V shed 1 base and J shed 5 bases, with 17 bases lying between them. The CDR3 region has the DNA TGTGCCAGCAGCTTGACGGGTCAGGGTGTGGGAGATACGCAGTATTTT. This encodes CASSLTGQGVGDTQYF.

The chain is built from TRBV19 and TRBJ2-4; either TRBD1 or TRBD2 may fit D (5 bases each). The V end lost 3 bases, the J end lost 12 bases, and 12 bases lay between the germline ends. CDR1 and CDR2 (germline): LNHDA, SQIVND (reference sequence). This CDR3 contains 12 residues. This CDR3 reads CASSISWGSQYF. CDR3 nucleotides: TGTGCCAGTAGTATCTCCTGGGGGTCTCAGTACTTC. Together with reference TRBV19 and TRBJ2-4, the CDR3 gives the full variable domain: DGGITQSPKYLFRKEGQNVTLSCEQNLNHDAMYWYRQDPGQGLRLIYYSQIVNDFQKGDIAEGYSVSREKKESFPLTVTSAQKNPTAFYLCASSISWGSQYFGAGTRLSVL.

This clonotype has only one observation. CDR3 sequence reads: CASSVVAGGGETQYF. The CDR3 coding sequence is TGTGCCAGCAGCGTAGTAGCGGGAGGGGGGGAGACCCAGTACTTC. V is TRBV9 and J is TRBJ2-5; the match to TRBD2 covers 11 bases. There are 15 residues in the CDR3. Germline CDR1 SGDLS, CDR2 YYNGEE. The ends lost 0 bases at V and 5 bases at J; junction bases unmatched: 3.

This clonotype was counted many times. This chain connects TRBV12-3 or TRBV12-4 to TRBJ1-1; a weak D match, TRBD1 (5 bases). The CDR3 totals 15 residues. Trimming cost V 6 bases and J 0 bases, with 14 bases left between them. The CDR3: CASRPPQTVNTEAFF. The CDR3 coding sequence is TGTGCCAGCAGGCCCCCTCAGACAGTGAACACTGAAGCTTTCTTT.

This clonotype was seen ten or more times. V and J are TRBV15 and TRBJ1-1; no reliable D call. The V end lost 3 bases, the J end lost 3 bases, and 17 bases lay between the germline ends. The CDR3 extends over 16 amino acids. Germline-derived CDR1 and CDR2 are LNHNV and YYDKDF (reference sequence). The DNA of the CDR3 is TGTGCCACCAGCAGCCCTTCGGGAGAGAGAGACACTGAAGCTTTCTTT. Translating gives CATSSPSGERDTEAFF.

This clonotype has ten or more counts. V is TRBV28 and J is TRBJ2-1; 9 bases line up with TRBD1. J was trimmed by 5 bases and V by 7 bases; bases with no gene match: 12. This CDR3 spans 16 amino acids. Germline CDR1 MDHEN, CDR2 SYDVKM. CDR3 in DNA: TGTGCCAGCACCATTTGCAGGACAGGGGTACACAATGAGCAGTTCTTC. This translates into CASTICRTGVHNEQFF.

This clonotype has just a few counts. The rearrangement joins TRBV30 to TRBJ1-2; 9 nucleotides line up with TRBD1. The CDR3 covers 19 residues. Germline V gives CDR1 GTSNPN, CDR2 SVGIG (reference sequence). V gave up 6 bases and J gave up 2 bases; unmatched junction bases: 22. The CDR3 DNA follows: TGTGCCTGCCAGGTCCCGGGACAGGGTTGGGCCGATGCAAACTATGGCTACACCTTC. Amino acid sequence: CACQVPGQGWADANYGYTF.

This clonotype was found a few times. The chain has TRBV5-1 and TRBJ2-7; no firm D call. The CDR3 has 16 residues. The germline CDR1 and CDR2 sequences are SGHRS and YFSETQ. V was pared by 0 bases and J by 3 bases, with 16 bases between. The CDR3 nucleotides read TGCGCCAGCAGCTTGGAGGTCGCCCCTGGCAACTACGAGCAGTACTTC. Translation: CASSLEVAPGNYEQYF.

At least ten counts were recorded for this clonotype. V is TRBV11-2 and J is TRBJ1-6; possibly TRBD1 for D (5 bases). CDR1 SGHAT and CDR2 FQNNGV come from the germline V gene. CDR3 length: 15 amino acids. Trimming shortened V by 2 bases and J by 6 bases, and 11 bases separated the two germline ends. CDR3 sequence reads: CASSLFGGGNSPLHF. The CDR3 region has the DNA TGTGCCAGCAGCTTATTTGGGGGTGGTAATTCACCCCTCCACTTT.

Concerning this clonotype: A much more abundant neighbour one base away suggests this may be a read error. CDR3 nucleotide sequence: TGTGCCAGCAGCTGGCGCGAGGACACTGAAGCTTTCTTT. It specifies CASSWREDTEAFF. The chain is built from TRBV5-6 and TRBJ1-1, with D uncertain. The CDR3 consists of 13 residues. Germline loops: CDR1 SGHDT, CDR2 YYEEEE. Trimming took off 3 bases at V and 3 bases at J, with 9 bases between the two ends.

The sample holds a few counts of this clonotype. The chain has TRBV20-1 and TRBJ1-6, with D possibly matching TRBD1 (6 bases). The germline V gene encodes CDR1 DFQATT and CDR2 SNEGSKA (reference sequence). V lost 6 bases to trimming and J lost 6 bases, with 15 bases between them. This CDR3 has 14 amino acids. CDR3: CSAARGGFNSPLHF. CDR3 sequence (DNA): TGCAGTGCCGCGAGGGGGGGGTTTAATTCACCCCTCCACTTT.

The chain links TRBV28 to TRBJ1-4; D is possibly TRBD1 (5 bases). The CDR3 is 13 amino acids. Germline CDR1 is MDHEN and CDR2 is SYDVKM. V was cut by 9 bases and J by 8 bases, with 16 bases left in between. CDR3 loop: CASTRRRDEKLFF. Here the CDR3 DNA reads TGTGCCAGTACCAGGCGGCGGGACGAAAAACTGTTTTTT. The complete variable domain, with remaining parts taken from reference TRBV28 and TRBJ1-4, reads DVKVTQSSRYLVKRTGEKVFLECVQDMDHENMFWYRQDPGLGLRLIYFSYDVKMKEKGDIPEGYSVSREKKERFSLILESASTNQTSMYLCASTRRRDEKLFFGSGTQLSVL.

This clonotype occurred a few times. A junction end diverges from the germline sequence, so it may reflect a read error. This sequence joins TRBV4-1 and TRBJ1-5, with a possible D match to TRBD1 (6 bases). Germline V CDR1 and CDR2: MGHRA, YSYEKL. The CDR3 spans 17 residues. For the CDR3, the DNA is TGTGCCAGCAGCCAAGCGGGCAGGGGAGGCGGCAATCAGCCCCAGCATTTT. Protein: CASSQAGRGGGNQPQHF.

The chain is built from TRBV3-1 and TRBJ2-5, with TRBD2 as a possible D gene (6 bases). Germline V gene data show CDR1 as LGHDT and CDR2 as YNNKEL (reference sequence). Trimming took off 8 bases at V and 5 bases at J, with 15 bases between the two ends. The CDR3 totals 13 residues. DNA of the CDR3: TGTGCCAGCGGCCTGAGGGAGGAGGAGACCCAGTACTTC. This sequence encodes CASGLREEETQYF.

The chain employs TRBV7-9 and TRBJ2-7, with 14 nucleotides matching TRBD2. Germline V gene sequence: CDR1 SEHNR, CDR2 FQNEAQ (reference sequence). Trimming removed 8 bases from V and 2 bases from J; junction bases left unmatched: 8. This CDR3 contains 16 residues. As DNA, the CDR3 is TGTGCCAGCTCCGGGACTAGCGGGAGAGAAGCCTACGAGCAGTACTTC. Translating gives CASSGTSGREAYEQYF.

This clonotype showed up just a few times. The V gene is TRBV3-1, the J gene TRBJ2-1; TRBD2 agrees at 14 bases. Germline lookup yields CDR1 LGHDT and CDR2 YNNKEL (reference sequence). The junction had 6 bases not matched to a gene; V was cut back by 0 bases and J by 8 bases. The CDR3 is made up of 17 amino acids. This chain's CDR3 is CASSQEGGTSGSYEQFF. CDR3 coding DNA: TGTGCCAGCAGCCAAGAAGGCGGGACTAGCGGGAGTTATGAGCAGTTCTTC.

The table lists this clonotype with many counts. The chain carries TRBV12-3 or TRBV12-4 and TRBJ2-3; TRBD2 aligns across 10 bases. This CDR3 region has 17 residues. Germline trimming cut 5 bases from V and 4 bases from J; bases unmatched to any gene: 12. CDR3: CASSRQLAGAGADTQYF. The CDR3 DNA reads as TGTGCCAGCAGTCGACAGCTAGCGGGAGCGGGCGCAGATACGCAGTATTTT.

This clonotype came up a few times. This chain connects TRBV12-3 or TRBV12-4 to TRBJ2-2; D unresolved. Trimming shortened V by 6 bases and J by 4 bases, and 12 bases separated the two germline ends. The CDR3 loop spans 14 amino acids. The CDR3 protein is CASSNDMSTGELFF. The CDR3 nucleotides are TGTGCCAGCAGCAACGATATGAGCACCGGGGAGCTGTTTTTT.

This clonotype appeared many times. The genes are TRBV3-1 and TRBJ2-7; D is possibly TRBD1 or TRBD2 (6 bases each). Germline-derived CDR1 and CDR2 are LGHDT and YNNKEL (reference sequence). Trimming cost V 4 bases and J 6 bases, with 16 bases left between them. The CDR3 runs to 14 residues. CDR3 sequence: CASSPQGGSGEQYF. DNA of the CDR3: TGTGCCAGCAGCCCACAAGGGGGGTCGGGCGAGCAGTACTTC.

This clonotype appeared many times. The chain is built from TRBV7-9 and TRBJ2-7; 13 positions match TRBD2. CDR3 length equals 15 residues. With 3 bases clipped from V and 4 bases from J, the junction kept 3 bases outside the gene matches. CDR1 and CDR2 (germline): SEHNR, FQNEAQ (reference sequence). CDR3: CASSFGTSGIYEQYF. CDR3 bases: TGTGCCAGCAGCTTTGGGACTAGCGGGATTTACGAGCAGTACTTC. Looking up the rest from reference TRBV7-9 and TRBJ2-7 gives the full variable domain: DTGVSQNPRHKITKRGQNVTFRCDPISEHNRLYWYRQTLGQGPEFLTYFQNEAQLEKSRLLSDRFSAERPKGSFSTLEIQRTEQGDSAMYLCASSFGTSGIYEQYFGPGTRLTVT.

This clonotype was seen many times. J is TRBJ1-2 and V is TRBV9; the D gene is possibly TRBD1 (6 bases). The CDR3 extends over 13 amino acids. Trimming took off 4 bases at V and 8 bases at J, with 15 bases between the two ends. CDR1 is SGDLS, CDR2 YYNGEE, per germline. For the CDR3, the DNA is TGTGCCAGCAGCTCAAGGGGGGGACGCGGCTACACCTTC. The encoded protein is CASSSRGGRGYTF.

This clonotype showed up many times. The chain joins TRBV7-6 to TRBJ1-6; the D is unclear. CDR3 length: 15 amino acids. The V gene's germline CDR1 is SGHVS and CDR2 FNYEAQ. Trimming stripped 0 bases from V and 8 bases from J, with 11 bases between. The CDR3: CASSLAGMSDSPLHF. The CDR3 coding sequence is TGTGCCAGCAGCTTAGCGGGGATGAGCGATTCACCCCTCCACTTT.

For this clonotype: One end of the junction fails to match germline, which may point to a read error. This chain links TRBV2 with TRBJ2-1; D call uncertain. Germline V gene sequence: CDR1 SNHLY, CDR2 FYNNEI. This CDR3 has 9 amino acids. CDR3 in amino acids: CATSTSQVF. The CDR3 region has the DNA TGTGCCACTTCGACAAGTCAGGTCTTC.